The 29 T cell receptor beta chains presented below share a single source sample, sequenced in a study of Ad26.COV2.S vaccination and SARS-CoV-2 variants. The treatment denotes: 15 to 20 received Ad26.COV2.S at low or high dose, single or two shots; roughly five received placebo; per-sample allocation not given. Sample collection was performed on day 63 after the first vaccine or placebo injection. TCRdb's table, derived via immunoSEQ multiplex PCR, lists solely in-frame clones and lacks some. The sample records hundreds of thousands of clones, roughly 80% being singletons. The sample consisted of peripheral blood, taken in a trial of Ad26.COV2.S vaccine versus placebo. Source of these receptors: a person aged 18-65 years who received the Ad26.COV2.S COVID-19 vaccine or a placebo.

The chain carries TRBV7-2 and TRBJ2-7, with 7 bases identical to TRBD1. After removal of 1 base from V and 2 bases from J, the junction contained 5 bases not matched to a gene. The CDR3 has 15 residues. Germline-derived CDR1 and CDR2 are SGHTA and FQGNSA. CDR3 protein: CASSLGTGPPYEQYF. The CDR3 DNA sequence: TGTGCCAGCAGCTTAGGGACAGGACCCCCCTACGAGCAGTACTTC. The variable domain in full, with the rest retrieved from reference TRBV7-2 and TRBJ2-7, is GAGVSQSPSNKVTEKGKDVELRCDPISGHTALYWYRQSLGQGLEFLIYFQGNSAPDKSGLPSDRFSAERTGGSVSTLTIQRTQQEDSAVYLCASSLGTGPPYEQYFGPGTRLTVT.

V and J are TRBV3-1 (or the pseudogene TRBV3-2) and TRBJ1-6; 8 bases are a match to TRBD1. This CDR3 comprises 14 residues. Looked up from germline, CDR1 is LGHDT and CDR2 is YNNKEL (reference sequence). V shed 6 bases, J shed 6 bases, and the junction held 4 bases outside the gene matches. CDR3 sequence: CASRGQAINSPLHF. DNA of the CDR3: TGTGCCAGCAGGGGACAGGCGATTAATTCACCCCTCCACTTT.

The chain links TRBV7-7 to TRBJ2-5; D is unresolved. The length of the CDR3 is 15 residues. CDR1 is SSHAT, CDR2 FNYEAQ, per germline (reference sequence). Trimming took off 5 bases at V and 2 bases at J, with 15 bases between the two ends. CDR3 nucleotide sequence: TGTGCCAGCAGCCATAGGGTAGGAGAACAAGAGACCCAGTACTTC. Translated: CASSHRVGEQETQYF.

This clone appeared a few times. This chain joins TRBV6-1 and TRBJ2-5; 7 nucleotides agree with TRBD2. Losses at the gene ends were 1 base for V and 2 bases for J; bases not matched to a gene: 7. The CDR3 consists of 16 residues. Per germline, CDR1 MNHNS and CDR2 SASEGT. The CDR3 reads CASSEGAAGLQETQYF. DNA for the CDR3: TGTGCCAGCAGTGAAGGTGCGGCGGGACTACAAGAGACCCAGTACTTC.

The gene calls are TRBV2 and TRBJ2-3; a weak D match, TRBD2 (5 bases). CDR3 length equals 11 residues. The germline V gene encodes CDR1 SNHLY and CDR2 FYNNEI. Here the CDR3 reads CAGSLTDTQYF. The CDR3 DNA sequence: TGTGCGGGGAGTCTCACAGATACGCAGTATTTT. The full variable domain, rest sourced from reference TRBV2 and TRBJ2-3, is EPEVTQTPSHQVTQMGQEVILRCVPISNHLYFYWYRQILGQKVEFLVSFYNNEISEKSEIFDDQFSVERPDGSNFTLKIRSTKLEDSAMYFCAGSLTDTQYFGPGTRLTVL.

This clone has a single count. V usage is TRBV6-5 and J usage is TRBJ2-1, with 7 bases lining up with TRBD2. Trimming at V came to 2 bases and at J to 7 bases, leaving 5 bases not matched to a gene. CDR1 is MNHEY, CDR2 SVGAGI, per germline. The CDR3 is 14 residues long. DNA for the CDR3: TGTGCCAGCAGTTACGGGAGGGGCGAGAATGAGCAGTTCTTC. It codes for CASSYGRGENEQFF.

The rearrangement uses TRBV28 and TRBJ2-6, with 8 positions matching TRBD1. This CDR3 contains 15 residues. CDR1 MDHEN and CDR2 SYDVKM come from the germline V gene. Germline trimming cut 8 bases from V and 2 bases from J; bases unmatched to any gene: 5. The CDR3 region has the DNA TGTGCCAGCGCATCACAGGGGGCTGGGGCCAACGTCCTGACTTTC. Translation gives CASASQGAGANVLTF.

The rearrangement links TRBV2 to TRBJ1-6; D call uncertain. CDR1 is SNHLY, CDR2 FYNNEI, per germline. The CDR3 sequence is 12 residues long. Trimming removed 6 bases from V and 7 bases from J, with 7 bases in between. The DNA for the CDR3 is TGTGCCAGCAGCACCCGAAATTCACCCCTCCACTTT. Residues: CASSTRNSPLHF.

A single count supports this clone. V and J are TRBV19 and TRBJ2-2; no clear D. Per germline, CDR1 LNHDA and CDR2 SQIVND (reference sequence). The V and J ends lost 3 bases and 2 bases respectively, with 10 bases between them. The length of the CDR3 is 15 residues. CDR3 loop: CASSMESANTGELFF. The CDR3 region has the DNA TGTGCCAGTAGTATGGAGTCAGCTAACACCGGGGAGCTGTTTTTT. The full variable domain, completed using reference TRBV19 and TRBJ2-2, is DGGITQSPKYLFRKEGQNVTLSCEQNLNHDAMYWYRQDPGQGLRLIYYSQIVNDFQKGDIAEGYSVSREKKESFPLTVTSAQKNPTAFYLCASSMESANTGELFFGEGSRLTVL.

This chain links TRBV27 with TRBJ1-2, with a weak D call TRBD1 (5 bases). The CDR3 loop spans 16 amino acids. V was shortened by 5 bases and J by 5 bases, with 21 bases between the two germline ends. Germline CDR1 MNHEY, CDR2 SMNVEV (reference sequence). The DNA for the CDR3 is TGTGCCAGCAGTCAGTCCTCGGGGGAGACCTTTTATGGCTACACCTTC. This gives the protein CASSQSSGETFYGYTF.

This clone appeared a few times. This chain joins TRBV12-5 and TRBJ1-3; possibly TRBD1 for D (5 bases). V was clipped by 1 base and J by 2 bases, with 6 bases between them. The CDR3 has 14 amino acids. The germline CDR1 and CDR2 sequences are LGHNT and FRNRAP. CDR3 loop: CASGLGGTGNTIYF. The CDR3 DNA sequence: TGTGCTAGTGGTTTGGGGGGGACTGGAAACACCATATATTTT.

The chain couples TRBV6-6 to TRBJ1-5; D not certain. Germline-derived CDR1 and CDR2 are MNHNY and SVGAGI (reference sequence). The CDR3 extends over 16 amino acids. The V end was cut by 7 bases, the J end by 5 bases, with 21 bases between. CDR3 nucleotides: TGTGCCAGCACCCCGGACGGTTATCTTGGCTATCAGCCCCAGCATTTT. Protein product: CASTPDGYLGYQPQHF.

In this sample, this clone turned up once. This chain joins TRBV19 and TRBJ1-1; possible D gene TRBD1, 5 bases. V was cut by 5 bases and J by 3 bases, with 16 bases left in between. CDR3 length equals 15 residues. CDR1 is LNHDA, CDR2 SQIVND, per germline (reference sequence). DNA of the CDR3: TGTGCCAGTAGTCCCCGGGGGGATACTTACACTGAAGCTTTCTTT. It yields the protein CASSPRGDTYTEAFF.

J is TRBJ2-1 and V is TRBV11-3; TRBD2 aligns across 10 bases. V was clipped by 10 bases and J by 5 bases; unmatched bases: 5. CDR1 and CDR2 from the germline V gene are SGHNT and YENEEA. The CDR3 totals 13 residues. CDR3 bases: TGTGCCACCAGACTAGCGGGTAACAATGAGCAGTTCTTC. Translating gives CATRLAGNNEQFF.

In DNA form, the CDR3 reads TGCGCCAGCACCACGCTGTTAGTCCGGGGGGGGCTCGGTGAAAAACTGTTTTTT. It specifies CASTTLLVRGGLGEKLFF. The rearrangement links TRBV4-3 to TRBJ1-4; D may be TRBD1 (6 bases). CDR3 length: 18 residues. V lost 7 bases and J lost 7, with 28 bases in between. Germline V gene sequence: CDR1 LGHNA, CDR2 YSLEER.

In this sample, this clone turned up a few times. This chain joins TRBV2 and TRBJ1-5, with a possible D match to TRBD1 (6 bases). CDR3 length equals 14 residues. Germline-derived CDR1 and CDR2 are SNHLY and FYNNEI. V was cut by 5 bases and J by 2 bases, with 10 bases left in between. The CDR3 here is CASSLDSGNQPQHF. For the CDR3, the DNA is TGTGCCAGCAGTCTGGACAGCGGCAATCAGCCCCAGCATTTT.

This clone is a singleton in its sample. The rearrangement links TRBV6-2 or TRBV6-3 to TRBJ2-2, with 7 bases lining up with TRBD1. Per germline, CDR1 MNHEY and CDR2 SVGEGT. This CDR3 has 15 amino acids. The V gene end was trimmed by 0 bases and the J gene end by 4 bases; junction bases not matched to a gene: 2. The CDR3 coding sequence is TGTGCCAGCAGTTACTCGACAGGGACCACCGGGGAGCTGTTTTTT. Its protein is CASSYSTGTTGELFF.

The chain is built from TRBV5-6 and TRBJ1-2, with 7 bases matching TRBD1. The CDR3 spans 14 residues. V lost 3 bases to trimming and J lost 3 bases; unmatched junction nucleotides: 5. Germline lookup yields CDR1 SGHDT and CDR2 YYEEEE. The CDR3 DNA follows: TGTGCCAGCAGCTCTACAGGGGCCGACTATGGCTACACCTTC. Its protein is CASSSTGADYGYTF.

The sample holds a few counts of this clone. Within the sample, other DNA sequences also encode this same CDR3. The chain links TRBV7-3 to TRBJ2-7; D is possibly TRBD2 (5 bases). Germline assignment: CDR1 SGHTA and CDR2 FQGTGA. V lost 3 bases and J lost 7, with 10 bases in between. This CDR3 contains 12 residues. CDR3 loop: CASSLPRGEQYF. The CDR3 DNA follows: TGTGCCAGCAGCTTGCCCCGGGGTGAGCAGTACTTC.

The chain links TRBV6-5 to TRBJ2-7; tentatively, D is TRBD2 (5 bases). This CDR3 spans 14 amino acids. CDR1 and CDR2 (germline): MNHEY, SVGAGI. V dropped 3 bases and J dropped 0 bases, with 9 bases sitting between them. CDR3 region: CASSYSELSYEQYF. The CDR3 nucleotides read TGTGCCAGCAGTTATAGCGAGCTCTCCTACGAGCAGTACTTC.

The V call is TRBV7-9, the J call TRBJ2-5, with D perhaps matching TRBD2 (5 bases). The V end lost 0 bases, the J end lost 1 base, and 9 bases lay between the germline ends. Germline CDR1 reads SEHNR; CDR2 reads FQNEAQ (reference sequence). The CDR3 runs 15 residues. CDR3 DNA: TGTGCCAGCAGCTTAGCGGAGGCTTTCCAAGAGACCCAGTACTTC. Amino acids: CASSLAEAFQETQYF. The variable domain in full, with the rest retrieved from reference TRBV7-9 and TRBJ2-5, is DTGVSQNPRHKITKRGQNVTFRCDPISEHNRLYWYRQTLGQGPEFLTYFQNEAQLEKSRLLSDRFSAERPKGSFSTLEIQRTEQGDSAMYLCASSLAEAFQETQYFGPGTRLLVL.

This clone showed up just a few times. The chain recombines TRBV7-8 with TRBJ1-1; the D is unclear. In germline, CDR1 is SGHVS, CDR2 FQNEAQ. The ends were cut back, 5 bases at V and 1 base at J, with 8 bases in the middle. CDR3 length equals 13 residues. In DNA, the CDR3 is TGTGCCAGCAGCCGCAGGTCGAACACTGAAGCTTTCTTT. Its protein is CASSRRSNTEAFF.

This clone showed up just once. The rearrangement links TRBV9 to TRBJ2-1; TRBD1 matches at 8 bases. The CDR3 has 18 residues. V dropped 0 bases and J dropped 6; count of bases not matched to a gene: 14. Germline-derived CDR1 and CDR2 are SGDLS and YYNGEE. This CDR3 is CASSVALVPGQVINEQFF. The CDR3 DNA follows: TGTGCCAGCAGCGTAGCTCTCGTTCCGGGACAGGTCATCAATGAGCAGTTCTTC.

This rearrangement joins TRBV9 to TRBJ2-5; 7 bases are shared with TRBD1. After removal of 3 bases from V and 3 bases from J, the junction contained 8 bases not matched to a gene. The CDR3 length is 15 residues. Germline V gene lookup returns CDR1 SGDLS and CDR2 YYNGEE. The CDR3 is CASSARSGTEETQYF. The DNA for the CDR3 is TGTGCCAGCAGCGCACGCTCCGGGACAGAAGAGACCCAGTACTTC.

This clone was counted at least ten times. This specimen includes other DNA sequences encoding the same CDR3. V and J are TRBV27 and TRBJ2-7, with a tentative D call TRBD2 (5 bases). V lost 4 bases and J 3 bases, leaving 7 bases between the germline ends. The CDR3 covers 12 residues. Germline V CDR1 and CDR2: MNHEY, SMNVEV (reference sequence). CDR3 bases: TGTGCCAGCAGTTCTACTAGCTACGAGCAGTACTTC. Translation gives CASSSTSYEQYF.

CDR3 region: CASSLGRSYGYTF. As DNA, the CDR3 is TGTGCCAGCAGTTTGGGCAGAAGCTATGGCTACACCTTC. This chain uses TRBV27 with TRBJ1-2; no firm D call. Germline CDR1 is MNHEY and CDR2 is SMNVEV (reference sequence). The CDR3 consists of 13 residues. V was cut by 3 bases and J by 4 bases, with 9 bases left in between.

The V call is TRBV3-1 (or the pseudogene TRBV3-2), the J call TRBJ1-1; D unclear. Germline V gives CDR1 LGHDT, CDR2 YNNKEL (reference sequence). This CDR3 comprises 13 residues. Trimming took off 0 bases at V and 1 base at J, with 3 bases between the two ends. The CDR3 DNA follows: TGTGCCAGCAGCCAAGACCCGAACACTGAAGCTTTCTTT. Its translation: CASSQDPNTEAFF.

Here the CDR3 reads CASSLAGGLNSPLHF. CDR3 coding DNA: TGTGCCAGCAGCTTGGCGGGGGGGCTGAATTCACCCCTCCACTTT. The rearrangement links TRBV5-6 to TRBJ1-6; D perhaps matches TRBD1 (6 bases). Germline CDR1 SGHDT, CDR2 YYEEEE. V was cut by 0 bases and J by 7 bases, with 11 bases left in between. The CDR3 extends over 15 amino acids.

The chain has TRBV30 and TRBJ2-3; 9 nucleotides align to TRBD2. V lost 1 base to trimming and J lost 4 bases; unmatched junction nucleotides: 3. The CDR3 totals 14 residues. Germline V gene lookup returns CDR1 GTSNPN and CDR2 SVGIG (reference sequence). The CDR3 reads CAWSEAGGADTQYF. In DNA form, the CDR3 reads TGTGCCTGGAGTGAGGCGGGGGGGGCAGATACGCAGTATTTT. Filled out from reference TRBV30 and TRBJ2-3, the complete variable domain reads SQTIHQWPATLVQPVGSPLSLECTVEGTSNPNLYWYRQAAGRGLQLLFYSVGIGQISSEVPQNLSASRPQDRQFILSSKKLLLSDSGFYLCAWSEAGGADTQYFGPGTRLTVL.